These 30 T cell receptor beta chains were sequenced from one sample in a study of T cell changes during pregnancy in multiple sclerosis (dated by TCRdb to the late 2010s). The library was built by means of the immunoSEQ multiplex PCR assay. TCRdb obtained this table from immuneACCESS and retained in-frame rearrangements with V and J assigned. These tables miss some clones; where compared with another copy, unresolved V genes account for less than half of the shortfall, and the remainder is unexplained. Present in this sample are roughly 70,000 clones, 91% of which were seen just once. Together, the top ten hold under 3% of the sample. The material was peripheral blood, obtained in the first trimester of pregnancy. These receptors originate from a female donor with multiple sclerosis, enrolled in a pregnancy study.

This rearrangement joins TRBV11-2 to TRBJ2-7; 7 nucleotides align to TRBD1. The CDR3 is 13 residues long. The V segment lost 8 bases and the J segment 5 bases; nucleotides outside the gene matches: 9. Germline-derived CDR1 and CDR2 are SGHAT and FQNNGV. CDR3 protein: CASQRQGINEQYF. The CDR3 DNA reads as TGTGCCAGCCAGAGACAGGGTATCAACGAGCAGTACTTC.

V is TRBV29-1 and J is TRBJ1-2, with 8 bases identical to TRBD1. Germline-derived CDR1 and CDR2 are SQVTM and ANQGSEA. The CDR3 is 13 amino acids. V was pared by 8 bases and J by 12 bases, with 17 bases of the junction left unmatched. For the CDR3, the DNA is TGCAGCTTCCTCCCTTTCACAGGGGGGGTAAACACCTTC. As protein: CSFLPFTGGVNTF.

The chain joins TRBV5-6 to TRBJ2-7; D is perhaps TRBD2 (5 bases). CDR3 length: 14 residues. CDR1 is SGHDT and CDR2 is YYEEEE in the germline V gene. The V end lost 2 bases, the J end lost 3 bases, and 12 bases lay between the germline ends. CDR3 DNA sequence: TGTGCCAGCAGCTTAAGACGGGGTCACTACGAGCAGTACTTC. As protein: CASSLRRGHYEQYF.

The chain is built from TRBV28 and TRBJ2-1; TRBD1 matches at 7 bases. The V gene end was trimmed by 3 bases and the J gene end by 7 bases; junction bases not matched to a gene: 12. This CDR3 region has 16 residues. CDR1 MDHEN and CDR2 SYDVKM come from the germline V gene. This CDR3 is CASSFLDRDLLNEQFF. The CDR3 DNA reads as TGTGCCAGCAGTTTCCTCGACAGGGATCTACTGAATGAGCAGTTCTTC. The complete variable domain, with remaining parts taken from reference TRBV28 and TRBJ2-1, reads DVKVTQSSRYLVKRTGEKVFLECVQDMDHENMFWYRQDPGLGLRLIYFSYDVKMKEKGDIPEGYSVSREKKERFSLILESASTNQTSMYLCASSFLDRDLLNEQFFGPGTRLTVL.

The V call is TRBV5-1, the J call TRBJ2-7; TRBD2 matches 9 bases. Germline values: CDR1 SGHRS, CDR2 YFSETQ. The CDR3 is 17 amino acids. Losses at the gene ends were 0 bases for V and 0 bases for J; bases not matched to a gene: 7. CDR3 sequence: CASSLAGTSWSSYEQYF. CDR3 in DNA: TGCGCCAGCAGCTTGGCTGGGACTAGCTGGAGCTCCTACGAGCAGTACTTC.

This clone was seen a handful of times. The V call is TRBV29-1, the J call TRBJ1-1, with a possible D match to TRBD1 (6 bases). Germline-derived CDR1 and CDR2 are SQVTM and ANQGSEA. With 7 bases removed from V and 0 bases from J, the gap between germline ends came to 12 bases. The CDR3 length is 13 residues. The CDR3: CSGGQQMNTEAFF. The CDR3 DNA follows: TGCAGCGGAGGACAGCAAATGAACACTGAAGCTTTCTTT.

The V call is TRBV2, the J call TRBJ1-5, with TRBD1 identical over 7 bases. The germline CDR1 and CDR2 sequences are SNHLY and FYNNEI. The CDR3 is 14 residues long. V shed 4 bases, J shed 5 bases, and the junction held 5 bases outside the gene matches. DNA for the CDR3: TGTGCCAGCAGTGGGGACAGCCGACATCAGCCCCAGCATTTT. It codes for CASSGDSRHQPQHF.

J is TRBJ1-3 and V is TRBV4-1; D not resolved. This CDR3 has 19 residues. Trimming left V 1 base short and J 1 base short, with 20 bases between. Germline V CDR1 and CDR2: MGHRA, YSYEKL. The CDR3 coding sequence is TGCGCCAGCAGCCAAGGAGACAATAGGATCTCCGCGTCTGGAAACACCATATATTTT. It codes for CASSQGDNRISASGNTIYF.

The chain couples TRBV2 to TRBJ1-3; D unclear. The CDR3 has 14 residues. Trimming removed 4 bases at V and 0 bases at J, with 7 bases between. In germline, CDR1 is SNHLY, CDR2 FYNNEI. Written as DNA, the CDR3 is TGTGCCAGCAGTGTAAGGAGCTCTGGAAACACCATATATTTT. It encodes CASSVRSSGNTIYF.

The V gene is TRBV30, the J gene TRBJ1-2; D ambiguous. The V and J ends lost 2 bases and 6 bases respectively, with 13 bases between them. CDR3 length equals 13 residues. In germline, CDR1 is GTSNPN, CDR2 SVGIG (reference sequence). The DNA of the CDR3 is TGTGCCTGGAGTAAGGGAGGCAGGCATGGCTACACCTTC. Translation gives CAWSKGGRHGYTF. The full variable domain, with the rest looked up from reference TRBV30 and TRBJ1-2, is SQTIHQWPATLVQPVGSPLSLECTVEGTSNPNLYWYRQAAGRGLQLLFYSVGIGQISSEVPQNLSASRPQDRQFILSSKKLLLSDSGFYLCAWSKGGRHGYTFGSGTRLTVV.

This chain uses TRBV19 with TRBJ1-5, with a weak D call TRBD1 (6 bases). V was clipped by 6 bases and J by 2 bases, with 17 bases between them. CDR1 and CDR2 (germline): LNHDA, SQIVND (reference sequence). The CDR3 is 16 amino acids. The CDR3 here is CASSGGGGWGNQPQHF. The DNA for the CDR3 is TGTGCCAGTAGCGGAGGGGGGGGATGGGGCAATCAGCCCCAGCATTTT.

CDR3 amino acids: CASSLGTGLLEQYF. The DNA for the CDR3 is TGTGCCAGCAGCTTGGGGACTGGGCTTCTGGAGCAGTACTTC. V gene TRBV5-6 combines with J gene TRBJ2-7; TRBD2 is a possible D gene (5 bases). Germline CDR1 reads SGHDT; CDR2 reads YYEEEE. The V end was cut by 0 bases, the J end by 7 bases, with 14 bases between. CDR3 size: 14 residues.

The chain couples TRBV10-3 to TRBJ2-3; D is perhaps TRBD1 (5 bases). Germline CDR1 is ENHRY and CDR2 is SYGVKD. The germline V and J ends were trimmed by 3 bases and 2 bases, with 15 bases remaining between them. The CDR3 sequence is 16 residues long. CDR3 loop: CAISDTVAGITDTQYF. The DNA of the CDR3 is TGTGCCATCAGTGACACCGTGGCAGGGATCACAGATACGCAGTATTTT.

This rearrangement joins TRBV7-6 to TRBJ2-5; D might be TRBD2 (6 bases). The CDR3 is 14 amino acids. The germline V and J ends were trimmed by 3 bases and 0 bases, with 8 bases remaining between them. CDR1 SGHVS and CDR2 FNYEAQ come from the germline V gene. The CDR3 DNA follows: TGTGCCAGCAGCTTTCGGGGGTACCAAGAGACCCAGTACTTC. Translated: CASSFRGYQETQYF.

The genes are TRBV18 and TRBJ2-7, with D possibly being TRBD2 (6 bases). With 6 bases removed from V and 1 base from J, the gap between germline ends came to 13 bases. This CDR3 region has 14 residues. From germline, CDR1 is KGHSH and CDR2 LQKENI. The CDR3 sequence is CASSLGGGSYEQYF. CDR3 DNA sequence: TGTGCCAGCTCCCTCGGGGGTGGGTCCTACGAGCAGTACTTC.

The J gene is TRBJ1-2, the V gene TRBV7-9; D call uncertain. Trimming stripped 3 bases from V and 5 bases from J, with 7 bases between. The CDR3 totals 12 residues. The germline V gene has CDR1 SEHNR and CDR2 FQNEAQ (reference sequence). The CDR3 loop reads CASSLGGYGYTF. As DNA, the CDR3 is TGTGCCAGCAGCTTGGGCGGGTATGGCTACACCTTC.

The V and J genes are TRBV5-8 and TRBJ2-3; 8 nucleotides line up with TRBD2. This CDR3 contains 15 residues. Germline-derived CDR1 and CDR2 are SGHTS and YDEGEE. With V trimmed by 2 bases and J by 3 bases, 5 bases remained unmatched. DNA of the CDR3: TGTGCCAGCAGCTTCGGGGGGGCCTCGACAGATACGCAGTATTTT. Amino acids: CASSFGGASTDTQYF.

As DNA, the CDR3 is TGTGCCAGCAGTTTGACGACAGGGAACTCTGGAAACACCATATATTTT. This translates into CASSLTTGNSGNTIYF. The genes are TRBV6-5 and TRBJ1-3; 7 nucleotides align to TRBD1. Germline values: CDR1 MNHEY, CDR2 SVGAGI. This CDR3 contains 16 residues. The V gene end was trimmed by 4 bases and the J gene end by 0 bases; junction bases not matched to a gene: 6.

The chain joins TRBV14 to TRBJ1-3; D call uncertain. There are 16 residues in the CDR3. Trimming pared 1 base from V and 0 bases from J, leaving 10 bases between. Germline-derived CDR1 and CDR2 are SGHDN and FVKESK. The CDR3 reads CASSQGYRSSGNTIYF. The CDR3 nucleotides are TGTGCCAGCAGCCAAGGGTACCGCAGCTCTGGAAACACCATATATTTT.

J is TRBJ1-5 and V is TRBV6-5, with TRBD1 matching over 8 bases. Germline V gives CDR1 MNHEY, CDR2 SVGAGI. The CDR3 covers 13 residues. V dropped 6 bases and J dropped 7; count of bases not matched to a gene: 5. The CDR3 sequence is CASRVTGDQPQHF. In DNA, the CDR3 is TGTGCCAGCAGGGTGACAGGGGACCAGCCCCAGCATTTT.

This chain links TRBV2 with TRBJ2-3; 13 bases line up with TRBD2. Germline V gene data show CDR1 as SNHLY and CDR2 as FYNNEI. The CDR3 spans 17 residues. The trim removed 7 bases at V and 0 bases at J, leaving 7 bases unmatched. CDR3 bases: TGTGCCAGCAAACGGACTAGCGGGGGCCTTAGCACAGATACGCAGTATTTT. Encoded protein: CASKRTSGGLSTDTQYF.

The rearrangement joins TRBV6-6 to TRBJ2-3, with TRBD2 matching 8 bases. Germline values: CDR1 MNHNY, CDR2 SVGAGI (reference sequence). The CDR3 spans 16 residues. Unmatched junction bases numbered 6, after V lost 0 bases and J lost 4 bases. The CDR3, as DNA: TGTGCCAGCAGTTACTCCTCGGGGGGGGACGCAGATACGCAGTATTTT. Translated, it gives CASSYSSGGDADTQYF.

The chain carries TRBV7-3 and TRBJ2-3; 12 nucleotides match TRBD1. V trimming: 5 bases; J trimming: 0 bases; junction bases outside the gene matches: 3. The CDR3 is 16 amino acids. Germline CDR1 SGHTA, CDR2 FQGTGA. CDR3 region: CASSPGQGASTDTQYF. The CDR3 coding sequence is TGTGCCAGCAGCCCGGGACAGGGGGCTAGCACAGATACGCAGTATTTT.

The V call is TRBV2, the J call TRBJ2-1; 7 nucleotides agree with TRBD2. This CDR3 contains 14 residues. Germline assignment: CDR1 SNHLY and CDR2 FYNNEI. Losses at the gene ends were 6 bases for V and 0 bases for J; bases not matched to a gene: 2. The CDR3 sequence: CASRAGYSYNEQFF. CDR3 DNA: TGTGCCAGCAGAGCGGGGTACTCCTACAATGAGCAGTTCTTC.

This chain links TRBV19 with TRBJ2-3; 10 bases agree with TRBD2. The CDR3 sequence is 16 residues long. CDR1 and CDR2 from the germline V gene are LNHDA and SQIVND (reference sequence). After removal of 5 bases from V and 5 bases from J, the junction contained 10 bases not matched to a gene. In DNA, the CDR3 is TGTGCCAGTAGTCTCGCCGGGACTAGCGATGTAGATACGCAGTATTTT. This translates into CASSLAGTSDVDTQYF.

This sequence joins TRBV7-8 and TRBJ1-1; D call uncertain. The germline V gene has CDR1 SGHVS and CDR2 FQNEAQ. This CDR3 has 13 amino acids. Trimming removed 1 base at V and 13 bases at J, with 16 bases between. The CDR3 reads CASSLGPGFDVFF. CDR3 DNA: TGTGCCAGCAGCTTAGGCCCCGGGTTTGATGTTTTCTTT.

V usage is TRBV5-1 and J usage is TRBJ2-7, with a tentative D call TRBD1 (6 bases). Per germline, CDR1 SGHRS and CDR2 YFSETQ. With 2 bases removed from V and 4 bases from J, the gap between germline ends came to 10 bases. The CDR3 runs to 13 residues. CDR3 region: CASSLEGVYEQYF. Here the CDR3 DNA reads TGCGCCAGCAGCTTAGAGGGGGTTTACGAGCAGTACTTC.

The chain has TRBV6-1 and TRBJ1-2; maybe TRBD1 (5 bases). Germline CDR1 reads MNHNS; CDR2 reads SASEGT. V dropped 11 bases and J dropped 0 bases, with 13 bases sitting between them. CDR3 size: 13 residues. The DNA for the CDR3 is TGTGCCGGTCGCACGGGGGCTAACTATGGCTACACCTTC. This sequence encodes CAGRTGANYGYTF.

The chain joins TRBV18 to TRBJ1-3, with 7 bases lining up with TRBD1. Per the germline V gene, CDR1 is KGHSH and CDR2 is LQKENI. This CDR3 comprises 15 residues. V gave up 6 bases and J gave up 2 bases; unmatched junction bases: 7. The CDR3 DNA sequence: TGTGCCAGCTCTTCACAGGGGAATACTGGAAACACCATATATTTT. Its protein product is CASSSQGNTGNTIYF. The full variable domain, in which reference TRBV18 and TRBJ1-3 provide the parts outside the CDR3, is NAGVMQNPRHLVRRRGQEARLRCSPMKGHSHVYWYRQLPEEGLKFMVYLQKENIIDESGMPKERFSAEFPKEGPSILRIQQVVRGDSAAYFCASSSQGNTGNTIYFGEGSWLTVV.

This clone was seen only once. The rearrangement uses TRBV9 and TRBJ2-1, with D possibly matching TRBD2 (5 bases). Germline V lookup: CDR1 SGDLS, CDR2 YYNGEE. The V end lost 1 base, the J end lost 8 bases, and 16 bases lay between the germline ends. The CDR3 contains 15 residues. The chain's CDR3 is CASSVTVNAGHEQFF. The CDR3 DNA reads as TGTGCCAGCAGCGTAACCGTCAACGCGGGTCATGAGCAGTTCTTC.